This note documents a single T cell receptor (beta chain) sequence. This sample is part of a study of T cells after posttransplantation cyclophosphamide. Losses at the gene ends were 6 bases for V and 8 bases for J; bases not matched to a gene: 4. The CDR3 has 12 amino acids. Germline-derived CDR1 and CDR2 are SNHLY and FYNNEI. Measured with immunoSEQ multiplex PCR; TCRdb has only the in-frame clones, and not every one. The sample lists about 21,000 clones; 80% to 90% were seen once. Sampled 1 year posttransplant, controls received myeloablative marrow transplants, methotrexate and a calcineurin inhibitor.

Sequenced here: PBMCs, sampled just over 350 days after allogeneic stem cell transplant with calcineurin inhibitor and methotrexate. This chain joins TRBV2 and TRBJ1-2, with 9 bases matching TRBD1. The sequence was collected from a female patient between 30 and 45 years old who received an allogeneic stem cell transplant from an unrelated donor, was CMV-positive, and had acute and chronic GVHD. A subset of T cells may come from the graft donor. The CDR3 protein is CASSSGTGGYTF. CDR3 sequence (DNA): TGTGCCAGCAGCTCCGGGACAGGGGGCTACACCTTC.